What follows describes a single TCR beta chain. The entry originates in a study of blood T cell repertoires in COVID-19. CDR3 length: 12 residues. The V and J ends lost 1 base and 6 bases respectively, with 7 bases between them. Germline lookup yields CDR1 SEHNR and CDR2 FQNEAQ (reference sequence). The data were produced by immunoSEQ multiplex PCR, yet TCRdb's version contains in-frame clones alone and is incomplete. The repertoire holds some 190,000 clones, around 84% seen once, with around 4.5% in the top ten. The sample was PBMCs or T cells enriched from blood (not recorded which). The chain recombines TRBV7-9 with TRBJ2-7; unclear D gene. This receptor was identified in a man in his thirties or forties with acute COVID-19. The CDR3: CASSLGTAEQYF. The CDR3 DNA reads as TGTGCCAGCAGCTTAGGAACAGCCGAGCAGTACTTC.